These T cell receptor beta chains were read from a single sample in a study of T cells expressing NK-cell markers. TCRdb reworked the 5' RACE reads into one entry per CDR3 protein, no DNA. The ten top clones account for just over 20%, within a sample of roughly 160,000 distinct CDR3 sequences. Material for sequencing was blood T cells: a sorted CD56 or NKG2C T cell subset, CD4+ or CD8+ T cells, or bulk PBMC T cells (not recorded which). These TCRs come from a man aged 18 to 69 in good health. Each CDR3 is given with its conserved first and last residue.

>TRBJ1-2|TRBV27
CASSRGHFYGYTF
>TRBJ2-3|TRBV9
CASSAPTSGGAQDTQYF
>TRBJ1-1|TRBV2
CASSEKKADTEAFF
>TRBJ1-1|TRBV28
CASSPYPGQGRPEAFF
>TRBJ1-5|TRBV29-1
CSVGFQSGGNQPQHF
>TRBJ2-1|TRBV2
CASSPGRNEQFF
>TRBJ1-3|TRBV6-5
CASSLGNGPGNTIYF
>TRBJ2-1|TRBV28
CASSWTRTKVDEQFF
>TRBJ1-1|TRBV19
CASSIDPGGNTEAFF
>TRBJ2-4|TRBV9
CASSVGGGPRGIQYF
>TRBJ2-7|TRBV5-6
CASSFQSEAYEQYF
>TRBJ2-7|TRBV2
CASSAPGLRSYEQYF
>TRBJ1-1|TRBV5-1
CASSHSGGDEAFF
>TRBJ1-2|TRBV7-9
CASSWRDSYGYTF
>TRBJ2-6|TRBV20-1
CSANRGTSAANVLTF
>TRBJ2-7|TRBV14
CASSQGARGGDYEQYF
>TRBJ2-3|TRBV9
CASSLTGAGADTQYF
>TRBJ1-2|TRBV12-3/TRBV12-4
CASVITGRLPYGYTF
>TRBJ2-3|TRBV2
CASSLNLEYATDTQYF
>TRBJ1-1|TRBV4-1
CASSQDRAPNTEAFF
>TRBJ2-7|TRBV2
CASMPPGTSGGYEQYF
>TRBJ2-7|TRBV24-1
CATTRSTVGEQYF
>TRBJ2-5|TRBV4-1
CASRRTGGGPETQYF
>TRBJ1-5|TRBV28
CASSLWEGNGLNQPQHF
>TRBJ1-4|TRBV5-1
CASSFVKGANEKLFF
>TRBJ2-2|TRBV13
CASNLRLARSGELFF
>TRBJ1-2|TRBV7-9
CASSSGGVVYGYTF
>TRBJ2-5|TRBV2
CASSDQGAIQETQYF
>TRBJ2-1|TRBV12-3/TRBV12-4
CAISGALTGNEQFF
>TRBJ1-2|TRBV7-3
CASSLEPSGYYGYTF
>TRBJ1-2|TRBV4-1
CASSQDPGGTGSNYGYTF
>TRBJ2-7|TRBV7-7
CASSFTGRFRYEQYF
>TRBJ2-2|TRBV12-3/TRBV12-4
CASSGRRRYTGELFF
>TRBJ2-3|TRBV2
CASSEAMGALWDTQYF
>TRBJ2-7|TRBV6-1
CASSVGRGAGYEQYF
>TRBJ2-7|TRBV20-1
CSARDLSGGSYEQYF
>TRBJ1-2|TRBV5-6
CASSLGDRGDGYTF
>TRBJ2-7|TRBV7-9
CASSPTQAYEQYF
>TRBJ1-4|TRBV12-3/TRBV12-4
CASSSTGLREKLFF
>TRBJ1-5|TRBV6-1
CASSEAVDREGYSNQPQHF
>TRBJ2-7|TRBV12-3/TRBV12-4
CASSFSPGEQYF
>TRBJ2-2|TRBV19
CASSPNISRDTGELFF
>TRBJ2-1|TRBV11-3
CASSSRQTPYNEQFF
>TRBJ2-7|TRBV5-1
CASSLDSTYEQYF
>TRBJ2-7|TRBV2
CASSVSGAGSYEQYF
>TRBJ1-1|TRBV7-9
CASSFPRGGSNTEAFF
>TRBJ2-3|TRBV6-5
CASSYASRWQDTQYF
>TRBJ2-2|TRBV2
CASSGTSGGPNTGELFF